This TCR beta chain was profiled in a study of human CD8 memory T cell subsets. PBMC in the sample derive from buffy coats of healthy donors. Regarding the study as a whole: This study sequenced T cell receptor beta chains only.

Scientists made TCR beta libraries using UMI-labeled 5' RACE. In the original workflow: Functional CDR3 beta clonotypes numbered about 2,800 to 20,000 per TCR beta library. For each CDR3 protein, TCRdb gives one entry from its re-call of the 5' RACE reads, without DNA. None of the V and J calls come from the authors' own analysis; TCRdb made them. The sample data list about 20,000 distinct CDR3 sequences. A note on this clonotype: Its antigen is not identified.

This clonotype was obtained from a human donor in good health. The material sequenced was CD8+ T cells from PBMCs.

The CDR3 loop reads CSARDERTGRTDTQYF. This chain uses TRBV20-1 with TRBJ2-3; TCRdb lists TRBD1, though no DNA is available to test this call. The CDR3 is 16 residues long. Germline CDR1 reads DFQATT; CDR2 reads SNEGSKA (reference sequence).